Included here is one T cell receptor (beta chain) sequence, with context. Both 60 Vbeta primers and 13 Jbeta primers went into the PCR. TCRdb's table, derived via immunoSEQ multiplex PCR, lists solely in-frame clones and lacks some. The sample's table shows roughly 46,000 clones. The data derive from a study of cytomegalovirus exposure and HLA in healthy donors. Germline assignment: CDR1 SGDLS and CDR2 YYNGEE. The CDR3 runs 18 residues. V lost 0 bases and J lost 5; bases outside the gene matches: 11. J is TRBJ2-2 and V is TRBV9, with TRBD2 matching 9 bases. This clonotype was obtained from a woman in her thirties or forties in good health and CMV-seronegative. The material sequenced was PBMCs. The DNA for the CDR3 is TGTGCCAGCAGCGTAGCTGCGGGAGGGCCGAGTTTAACCGGGGAGCTGTTTTTT. It translates to CASSVAAGGPSLTGELFF.